This is a list of T cell receptor beta chains from one sample in a study of T cells in Graves' hyperthyroidism and ophthalmopathy. Via MiXCR, TCRdb re-called the multiplex PCR reads, giving one row per CDR3 protein. The table lists 300,000 to 450,000 distinct CDR3 sequences, approximately 17% of them singletons. The sequenced sample was blood. These receptors were taken from a man between 18 and 35 years old with Graves' ophthalmopathy. The CDR3 runs from the conserved cysteine through the conserved F or W. D genes are given only for firm matches. Expanded clones are given a class, and other clones once, few, many or no size at all.

length,size,V,J,D,DNA,CDR3
20,-,TRBV5-1,TRBJ2-1,TRBD2,TGCGCCAGCAGCTTGGGTCCAGCGGGGGTATCCACTAGCTCCTACAATGGGCAGTTCTTC,CASSLGPAGVSTSSYNGQFF
14,few,TRBV7-9,TRBJ2-1,-,TGTGCCAGCAATACAGGGAGCTCCTACAATGAGCAGTTCTTC,CASNTGSSYNEQFF
18,once,TRBV2,TRBJ2-1,TRBD2,TGTGCCAGCAGTGGTGCAGCGGGAGGTGCCAGTAGCAGATACGAGCAGTTCTTC,CASSGAAGGASSRYEQFF
18,-,TRBV6-2/TRBV6-3,TRBJ2-1,TRBD2,TGTGCCAGCAGTTACTCCTTGGGTAGCGGGGGCCCAAACAATGAGCAGTTCTTC,CASSYSLGSGGPNNEQFF
13,many,TRBV28,TRBJ2-7,-,TGTGCCAGCAGTTTTCGGCATGCCTACGAGCAGTACTTC,CASSFRHAYEQYF
14,many,TRBV9,TRBJ2-7,TRBD1,TGTGCCAGCAGCGTAGAGGACAGGGTCTGGGAGCAGTACTTC,CASSVEDRVWEQYF
15,many,TRBV11-1,TRBJ2-3,-,TGTGCCAGCAGCTTAGGTGGGGCTACCACAGATACGCAGTATTTT,CASSLGGATTDTQYF
16,many,TRBV5-1,TRBJ1-1,TRBD1,TGCGCCAGCAGCTCCTGGACAGGACAAGGCAACACTGAAGCTTTCTTT,CASSSWTGQGNTEAFF
15,many,TRBV7-6,TRBJ1-2,TRBD1,TGTGCCAGCAGCTCGGGACAGGGAGTCGCCTATGGCTACACCTTC,CASSSGQGVAYGYTF
17,many,TRBV7-9,TRBJ1-1,-,TGTGCCAGCAGCGTGTCCTACGGCCGGGGGGTCGGCACTGAAGCTTTCTTT,CASSVSYGRGVGTEAFF
16,many,TRBV20-1,TRBJ2-3,-,TGCAGTGCTAGAGATCTGGGCGGGGGACACACAGATACGCAGTATTTT,CSARDLGGGHTDTQYF
15,many,TRBV20-1,TRBJ2-7,TRBD2,TGCAGTGCCGAGCCCCCTGCTAGCGGGGGGGGGGAGCAGTACTTC,CSAEPPASGGGEQYF
14,few,TRBV6-1,TRBJ1-6,-,TGTGCCATCCAAGGGGGTTCCTATAATTCACCCCTCCACTTT,CAIQGGSYNSPLHF
15,many,TRBV12-3/TRBV12-4,TRBJ1-3,TRBD1,TGTGCCAGCAGTCGGACAGGGGCGGCTGGAAACACCATATATTTT,CASSRTGAAGNTIYF
12,-,TRBV10-3,TRBJ1-1,-,TGTGCCATCAGTGGGACCGGCACTGAAGCTTTCTTT,CAISGTGTEAFF
13,many,TRBV20-1,TRBJ1-2,-,TGCAGTGCTAGAGGACAGGTTGGCTATGGCTACACCTTC,CSARGQVGYGYTF
18,many,TRBV27,TRBJ2-7,-,TGTGCCAGCAGTTTATCAGCGTTCAGAGCAGGGTCCTCCTACGAGCAGTACTTC,CASSLSAFRAGSSYEQYF
12,many,TRBV9,TRBJ1-1,-,TGTGCCAGCGGTGTCCTGGACACTGAAGCTTTCTTT,CASGVLDTEAFF
16,-,TRBV3-1,TRBJ2-7,TRBD1,TGTGCCAGCAGCCAAGTTCTCGGACAGGGCTCCTACGAGCAGTACTTC,CASSQVLGQGSYEQYF
14,many,TRBV28,TRBJ2-1,-,TGTGCCAGCACCCTACGGATTGGTCTCAATGAGCAGTTCTTC,CASTLRIGLNEQFF
14,-,TRBV20-1,TRBJ2-3,-,TGCAGTGTTGGGGGGGGGGGCGGCACAGATACGCAGTATTTT,CSVGGGGGTDTQYF
12,many,TRBV29-1,TRBJ2-7,-,TGCAGCGCCGGGACCCAGGGCTACGAGCAGTACTTC,CSAGTQGYEQYF
14,-,TRBV24-1,TRBJ2-7,TRBD2,TGTGCCACCAGTGATTTGCGGGAGGTCAACAGGCAGTACTTC,CATSDLREVNRQYF
13,-,TRBV27,TRBJ1-2,TRBD1,TGTGCCAGCAGTCAGGACAGGAGTATCGGCTACACCTTC,CASSQDRSIGYTF
14,many,TRBV5-1,TRBJ2-1,TRBD1,TGCGCCAGCAGCCGAGGGACAGGGGGCGATGAGCAGTTCTTC,CASSRGTGGDEQFF
13,many,TRBV9,TRBJ2-3,-,TGTGCCAGCAGCGTAGCTCTCACAGATACGCAGTATTTT,CASSVALTDTQYF
13,many,TRBV27,TRBJ2-1,-,TGTGCCAGCAGTCCCCGAGAAGGTCATGAGCAGTTCTTC,CASSPREGHEQFF
16,few,TRBV18,TRBJ1-1,TRBD1,TGTGCCAGCTCACCTCCGGGACAGCAACCGAACACTGAAGCTTTCTTT,CASSPPGQQPNTEAFF
15,-,TRBV2,TRBJ2-1,TRBD2,TGTGCCAGCAGTGAATTTAGCGGGGGGCGGGGTGAGCAGTTCTTC,CASSEFSGGRGEQFF
16,few,TRBV7-8,TRBJ2-7,-,TGTGCCAGCAGCTTAGTCGTGGGGACTTACCCTATCCAGCGGTACTTC,CASSLVVGTYPIQRYF
14,few,TRBV6-1,TRBJ2-7,TRBD1,TGTGCCAGCAGTTCAACCGCGGGACAGGACGAGCAGTACTTC,CASSSTAGQDEQYF
13,many,TRBV11-1,TRBJ1-1,-,TGTGCCAGCAGCTCGGACTTTACCCCTGAAGCTTTCTTT,CASSSDFTPEAFF
11,many,TRBV2,TRBJ2-5,-,TGTGCCACCCAGGGGCCAGAGACCCAGTACTTC,CATQGPETQYF
18,-,TRBV7-9,TRBJ2-3,TRBD2,TGTGCCAGCAGCGAAACCGGGACTAGCGGGGGGTCGGCAGATACGCAGTATTTT,CASSETGTSGGSADTQYF
14,many,TRBV3-1,TRBJ1-5,TRBD1,TGTGCCAGCAGCCAAGATAACAGGGGTGAGCTCCAGCATTTT,CASSQDNRGELQHF
15,many,TRBV10-1,TRBJ2-1,-,TGCGCCAATTTGAGTGTCATCCAGGCCTACAATGAGCAGTTCTTC,CANLSVIQAYNEQFF
14,-,TRBV4-1,TRBJ1-6,-,TGCGCCAGTGCTGCGGATCAGGGGACTTCACCCCTCCACTTT,CASAADQGTSPLHF
13,few,TRBV19,TRBJ2-7,-,TGTGCCAGTAGTCTAGGGAAATCCTACGAGCAGTACTTC,CASSLGKSYEQYF
15,many,TRBV27,TRBJ2-1,-,TGTGCCAGCAGTTCCCAGGGGACTCATTACAATGAGCAGTTCTTC,CASSSQGTHYNEQFF
15,many,TRBV7-9,TRBJ1-2,-,TGTGCCAGCAATCCCCCTGGCGGATCTAACTATGGCTACACCTTC,CASNPPGGSNYGYTF
17,many,TRBV5-1,TRBJ1-6,TRBD1,TGCGCCAGCAGCCCAGGACAGGAAAGCTCCTATAATTCACCCCTCCACTTT,CASSPGQESSYNSPLHF
10,few,TRBV29-1,TRBJ1-1,-,TGCAGCGTTGTAACGGCCGCCTCTTTCTTT,CSVVTAASFF
16,-,TRBV7-6,TRBJ2-2,-,TGTGCCAGCAGCCCTGCAGGGGGGATTTCGAGCGGGGAGCCGTTTTTT,CASSPAGGISSGEPFF